Described below is a single T cell receptor (beta chain) sequence and its context. This clonotype was observed many times. Its antigen remains undetermined. Base qualities are not provided; no much larger clone lies one nucleotide away. The sample belongs to a study of blood T cells in healthy people across ages (dated by TCRdb to about 2015). As for the study more broadly: In model experiments, template switching captured roughly one uniquely barcoded TCR beta cDNA molecule for every two T cells. To track age-related changes in TCR beta repertoire diversity, the study relied on deep sequencing normalized with unique cDNA molecular identifiers. Donors were grouped into four age groups: young (average 16 years), middle-aged (roughly 37), aged (around 56) and long-lived (about 89). To avoid experimental bias, donors of different ages were distributed randomly across sequencing lanes. Using the same blood draw, the study looked at two additional independent replicas of 1 million unique cDNA reads for two donors, one aged 18 to 30 and the other aged 80 or older. The research as a whole found: As age increased, observed TCR beta diversity per million T cells dropped in a roughly linear way, and a significant reduction was already evident by age 40. Estimates of total diversity from one million sequenced T cells were regarded as lower bounds and underestimates. Compared with the aged group, the long-lived group had more naive CD4+ T cells, fewer expanded clones and increased TCR diversity, suggesting age selection. Conclusive comparison of naive and antigen-experienced compartments was prevented by the profiling of bulk unsorted PBMCs. A strong correlation was found between observed TCR beta diversity and the percentage of naive T cells measured by flow cytometry. Because donor CMV infection status was unknown, age-related changes in expanded clonotypes were potentially confounded.

Library preparation used 5' RACE. This sample was sequenced with an Illumina HiSeq 2500. A second 7 to 11 cycle PCR used a sample-barcoded 5' primer and a J-beta primer mix. A unique molecular identifier was introduced onto each TCR beta cDNA molecule by a template-switch 5' adaptor carrying 12 random nucleotides. Each sample yielded at least 3 million CDR3-containing paired-end reads. The Mint cDNA synthesis kit, primed by a TRBC-specific oligonucleotide, was used to synthesize first-strand cDNA from all RNA. All cDNA was treated with uracil-DNA glycosylase and then went through a first 18-cycle PCR with the universal primers M1SS and BC2_uni_R. The study's own analysis went as follows. For normalization, 1 million high-quality reads were randomly selected from each sample, with every read carrying a distinct molecular identifier. Reads sharing molecular identifiers were discarded rather than binned into consensus sequences. CDR3 identification, clonotype clustering and error correction used MiTCR with a Q25 quality threshold and the strictest error-elimination algorithm. A nonparametric unseen species model with Euler transformation was used to estimate a lower bound on total TCR beta diversity. The public reads were reprocessed in TCRdb via fastp at Q25 and MiXCR, keeping in-frame beta chains. Each CDR3 protein appears once, grouped with its most common genes and DNA. What appears here as the V and J calls and clone size reflects TCRdb's work, not the paper's. The sample records 800,000 to 950,000 distinct CDR3 sequences, 35% to 40% of which are singletons. 13% of the sample is taken by the ten largest.

Systemically healthy Caucasian individuals from Russia, some 36 in total and aged about 6 to 100 years, were included as donors. Each donor gave about 9.7 milliliters of peripheral blood, drawn into EDTA-treated Vacutainer tubes. Ficoll-Paque density-gradient centrifugation was used to isolate PBMCs, with at least 6.5 million per sample. Total RNA, at least 5 micrograms per sample, was extracted from PBMCs with Trizol reagent. For every donor, flow cytometry on a PBMC aliquot measured the percentage of naive CD45RAhigh/CD27high T cells. Trimming accounts for 0 bases at V and 8 bases at J, while the number of junction bases matched to no gene is 4. The CDR3 holds 14 amino acids from the cysteine to the phenylalanine. The only DNA kept is the CDR3, 42 bases in frame from the first base.

Sequenced sample: blood. This receptor was identified in a man between 18 and 35 years old in good health. This chain is built from TRBV12-3 or TRBV12-4 and TRBJ1-2, with TRBD1 identical over 9 junction bases. The DNA reads TGTGCCAGCAGTTTAGCGGACAGGGGTTGGGGCTACACCTTC. The translation is CASSLADRGWGYTF.